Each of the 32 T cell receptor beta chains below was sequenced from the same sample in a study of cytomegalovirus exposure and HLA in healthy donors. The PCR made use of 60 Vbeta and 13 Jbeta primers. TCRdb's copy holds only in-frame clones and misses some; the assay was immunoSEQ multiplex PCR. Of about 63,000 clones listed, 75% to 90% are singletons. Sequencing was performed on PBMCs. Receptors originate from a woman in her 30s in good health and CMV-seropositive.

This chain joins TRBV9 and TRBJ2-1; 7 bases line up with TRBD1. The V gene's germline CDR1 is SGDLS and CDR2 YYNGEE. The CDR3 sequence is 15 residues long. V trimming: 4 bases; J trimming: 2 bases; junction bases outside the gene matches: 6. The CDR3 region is CASSSRGQTYNEQFF. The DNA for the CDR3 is TGTGCCAGCAGCTCGAGGGGGCAGACCTACAATGAGCAGTTCTTC.

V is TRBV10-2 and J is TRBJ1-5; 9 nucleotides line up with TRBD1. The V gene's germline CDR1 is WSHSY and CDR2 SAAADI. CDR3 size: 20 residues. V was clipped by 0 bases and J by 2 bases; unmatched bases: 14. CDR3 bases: TGCGCCAGCAGTGAGTCGGTGGGACAGGGAGGGATAGTGGGCAATCAGCCCCAGCATTTT. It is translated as CASSESVGQGGIVGNQPQHF.

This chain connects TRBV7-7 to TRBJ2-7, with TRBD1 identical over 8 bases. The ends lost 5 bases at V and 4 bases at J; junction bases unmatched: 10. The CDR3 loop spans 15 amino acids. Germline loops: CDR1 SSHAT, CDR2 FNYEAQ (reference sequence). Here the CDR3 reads CASSIRTGPGYEQYF. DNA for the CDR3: TGTGCCAGCAGCATAAGGACAGGGCCGGGTTACGAGCAGTACTTC.

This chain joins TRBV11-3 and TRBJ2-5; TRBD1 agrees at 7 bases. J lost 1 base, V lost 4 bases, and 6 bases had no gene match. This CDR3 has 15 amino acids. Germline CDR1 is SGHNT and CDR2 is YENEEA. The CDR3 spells CASSSRQGGQETQYF. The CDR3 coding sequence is TGTGCCAGCAGCTCCAGACAGGGCGGCCAAGAGACCCAGTACTTC.

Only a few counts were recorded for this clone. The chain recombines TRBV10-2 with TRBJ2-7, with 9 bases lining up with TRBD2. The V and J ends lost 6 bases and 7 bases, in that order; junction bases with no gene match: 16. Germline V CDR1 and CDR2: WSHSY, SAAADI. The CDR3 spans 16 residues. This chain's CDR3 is CASRVAGGRAAGEQYF. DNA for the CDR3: TGCGCCAGCAGAGTAGCTGGCGGGAGGGCCGCTGGAGAGCAGTACTTC.

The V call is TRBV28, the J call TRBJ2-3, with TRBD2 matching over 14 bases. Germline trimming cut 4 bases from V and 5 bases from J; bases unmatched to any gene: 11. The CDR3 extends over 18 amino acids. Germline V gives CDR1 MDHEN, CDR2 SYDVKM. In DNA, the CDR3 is TGTGCCAGCAGTTCAGGTGGGACTAGCGGGAGATTCGGAGATACGCAGTATTTT. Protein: CASSSGGTSGRFGDTQYF.

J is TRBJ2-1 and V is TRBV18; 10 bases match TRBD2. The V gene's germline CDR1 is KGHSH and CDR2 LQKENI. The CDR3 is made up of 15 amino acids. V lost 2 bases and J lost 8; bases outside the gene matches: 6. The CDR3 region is CASSPSGLAKDEQFF. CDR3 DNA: TGTGCCAGCTCACCATCGGGACTAGCGAAAGATGAGCAGTTCTTC.

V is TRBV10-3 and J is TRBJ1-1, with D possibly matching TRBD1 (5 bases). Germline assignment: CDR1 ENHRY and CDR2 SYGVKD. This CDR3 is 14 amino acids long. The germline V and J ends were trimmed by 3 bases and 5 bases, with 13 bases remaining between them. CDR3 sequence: CAISEGGGVTEAFF. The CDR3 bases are TGTGCCATCAGTGAAGGTGGGGGGGTTACTGAAGCTTTCTTT.

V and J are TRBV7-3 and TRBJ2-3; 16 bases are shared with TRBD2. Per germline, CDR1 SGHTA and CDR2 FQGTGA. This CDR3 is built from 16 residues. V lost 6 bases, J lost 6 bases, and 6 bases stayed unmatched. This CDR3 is CASRSGTSGRADTQYF. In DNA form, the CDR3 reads TGTGCCAGCAGATCCGGGACTAGCGGGAGGGCCGATACGCAGTATTTT.

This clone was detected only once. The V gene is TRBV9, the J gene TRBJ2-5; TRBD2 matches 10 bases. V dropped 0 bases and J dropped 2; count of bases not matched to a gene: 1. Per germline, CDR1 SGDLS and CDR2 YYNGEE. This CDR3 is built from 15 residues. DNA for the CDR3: TGTGCCAGCAGCGTAGGGACTAGCGGACAAGAGACCCAGTACTTC. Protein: CASSVGTSGQETQYF.

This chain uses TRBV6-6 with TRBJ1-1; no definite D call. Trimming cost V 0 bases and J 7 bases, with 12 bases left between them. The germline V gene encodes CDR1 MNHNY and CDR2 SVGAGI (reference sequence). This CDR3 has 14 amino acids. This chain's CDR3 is CASSYSGGEDEAFF. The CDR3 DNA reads TGTGCCAGCAGTTACTCGGGCGGGGAGGATGAAGCTTTCTTT.

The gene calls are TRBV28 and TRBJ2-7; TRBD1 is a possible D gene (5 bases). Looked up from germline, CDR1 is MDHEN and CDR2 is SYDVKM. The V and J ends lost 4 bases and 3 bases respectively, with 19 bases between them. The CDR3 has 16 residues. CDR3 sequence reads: CASSSVGGRGYYEQYF. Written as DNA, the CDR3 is TGTGCCAGCAGTTCCGTGGGCGGAAGGGGCTACTACGAGCAGTACTTC. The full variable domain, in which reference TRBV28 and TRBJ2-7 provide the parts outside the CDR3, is DVKVTQSSRYLVKRTGEKVFLECVQDMDHENMFWYRQDPGLGLRLIYFSYDVKMKEKGDIPEGYSVSREKKERFSLILESASTNQTSMYLCASSSVGGRGYYEQYFGPGTRLTVT.

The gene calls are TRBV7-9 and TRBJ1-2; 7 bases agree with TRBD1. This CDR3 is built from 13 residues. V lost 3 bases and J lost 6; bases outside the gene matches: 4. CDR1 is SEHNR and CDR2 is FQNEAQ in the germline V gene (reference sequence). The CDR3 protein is CASSFTGADGYTF. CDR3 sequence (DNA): TGTGCCAGCAGCTTCACAGGGGCGGATGGCTACACCTTC.

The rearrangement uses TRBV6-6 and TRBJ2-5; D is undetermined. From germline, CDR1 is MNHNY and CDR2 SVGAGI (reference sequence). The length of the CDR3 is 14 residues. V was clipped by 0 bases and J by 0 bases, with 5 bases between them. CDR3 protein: CASSYSGYQETQYF. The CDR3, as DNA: TGTGCCAGCAGTTACTCCGGGTACCAAGAGACCCAGTACTTC.

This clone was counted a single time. The CDR3 is CASSQVGRPYTF. CDR3 DNA sequence: TGTGCCAGCAGCCAAGTGGGGAGACCCTACACCTTC. The chain recombines TRBV14 with TRBJ1-2; no clear D gene. The length of the CDR3 is 12 residues. V lost 1 base and J 10 bases, leaving 10 bases between the germline ends. Germline V CDR1 and CDR2: SGHDN, FVKESK.

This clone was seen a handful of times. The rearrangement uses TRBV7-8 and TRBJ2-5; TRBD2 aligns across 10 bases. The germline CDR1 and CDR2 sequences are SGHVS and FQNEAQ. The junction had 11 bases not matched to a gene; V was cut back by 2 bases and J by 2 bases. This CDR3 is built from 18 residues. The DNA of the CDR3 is TGTGCCAGCAGCTTATTGGGAAGCGGGAGGGGGCTTCAAGAGACCCAGTACTTC. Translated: CASSLLGSGRGLQETQYF. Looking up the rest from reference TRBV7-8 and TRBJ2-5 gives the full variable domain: GAGVSQSPRYKVAKRGQDVALRCDPISGHVSLFWYQQALGQGPEFLTYFQNEAQLDKSGLPSDRFFAERPEGSVSTLKIQRTQQEDSAVYLCASSLLGSGRGLQETQYFGPGTRLLVL.

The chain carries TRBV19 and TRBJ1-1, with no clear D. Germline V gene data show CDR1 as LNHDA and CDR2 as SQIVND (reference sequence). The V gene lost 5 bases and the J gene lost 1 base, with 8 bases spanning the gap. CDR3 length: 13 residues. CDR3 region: CASSQQQNTEAFF. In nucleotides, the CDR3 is TGTGCCAGTAGTCAACAGCAGAACACTGAAGCTTTCTTT.

CDR3 in amino acids: CASSPTPQGRYEQYF. The CDR3 nucleotides are TGTGCCAGCAGCCCCACCCCGCAGGGTAGGTACGAGCAGTACTTC. J is TRBJ2-7 and V is TRBV9, with a possible D match to TRBD1 (5 bases). CDR1 is SGDLS and CDR2 is YYNGEE in the germline V gene. Trimming shortened V by 4 bases and J by 4 bases, and 18 bases separated the two germline ends. CDR3 length equals 15 residues.

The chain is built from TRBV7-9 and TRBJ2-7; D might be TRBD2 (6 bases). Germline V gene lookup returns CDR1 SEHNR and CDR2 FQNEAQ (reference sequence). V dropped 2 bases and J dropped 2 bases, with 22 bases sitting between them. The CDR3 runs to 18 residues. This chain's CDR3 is CASSLNPLVGLPTYEQYF. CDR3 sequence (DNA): TGTGCCAGCAGCTTAAATCCCCTGGTGGGACTGCCTACCTACGAGCAGTACTTC.

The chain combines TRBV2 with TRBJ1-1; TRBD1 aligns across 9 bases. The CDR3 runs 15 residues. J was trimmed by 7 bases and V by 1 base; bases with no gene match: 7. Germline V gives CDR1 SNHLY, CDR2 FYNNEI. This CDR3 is CASSEVNRGQVEAFF. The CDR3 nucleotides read TGTGCCAGCAGTGAAGTAAACAGGGGGCAAGTTGAAGCTTTCTTT.

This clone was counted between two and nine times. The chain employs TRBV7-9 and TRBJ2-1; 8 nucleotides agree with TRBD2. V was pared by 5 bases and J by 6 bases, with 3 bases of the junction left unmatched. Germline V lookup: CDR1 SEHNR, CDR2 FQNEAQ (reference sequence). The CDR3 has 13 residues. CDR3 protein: CASSTGLANEQFF. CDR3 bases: TGTGCCAGCAGCACCGGACTAGCCAATGAGCAGTTCTTC.

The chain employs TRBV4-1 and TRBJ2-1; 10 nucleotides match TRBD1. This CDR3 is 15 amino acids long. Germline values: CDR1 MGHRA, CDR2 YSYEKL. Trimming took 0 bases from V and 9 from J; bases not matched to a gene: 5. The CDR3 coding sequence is TGCGCCAGCAGCCAAGAGGGGACAGGGGCGGGTGAGCAGTTCTTC. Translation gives CASSQEGTGAGEQFF.

The CDR3 DNA reads TGTGCCAGCCGGACAGATTTTTACGAGCAGTACTTC. Its protein product is CASRTDFYEQYF. The chain employs TRBV2 and TRBJ2-5, with D possibly matching TRBD1 (6 bases). The J call is in doubt because the DNA end fits TRBJ2-7 better. The germline V gene has CDR1 SNHLY and CDR2 FYNNEI. This CDR3 contains 12 residues.

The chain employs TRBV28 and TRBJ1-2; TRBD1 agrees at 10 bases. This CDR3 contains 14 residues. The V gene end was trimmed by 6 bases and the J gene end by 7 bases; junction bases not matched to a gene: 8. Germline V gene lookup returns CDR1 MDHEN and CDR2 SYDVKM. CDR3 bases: TGTGCCAGCAGAAAGGGACAGGGGACACGTGGCTACACCTTC. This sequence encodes CASRKGQGTRGYTF.

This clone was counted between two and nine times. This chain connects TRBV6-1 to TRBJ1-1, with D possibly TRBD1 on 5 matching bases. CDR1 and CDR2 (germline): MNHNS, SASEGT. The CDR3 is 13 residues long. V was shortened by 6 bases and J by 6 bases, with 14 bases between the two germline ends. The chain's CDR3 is CASSWGVRAEAFF. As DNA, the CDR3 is TGTGCCAGCAGCTGGGGGGTTCGGGCTGAAGCTTTCTTT.

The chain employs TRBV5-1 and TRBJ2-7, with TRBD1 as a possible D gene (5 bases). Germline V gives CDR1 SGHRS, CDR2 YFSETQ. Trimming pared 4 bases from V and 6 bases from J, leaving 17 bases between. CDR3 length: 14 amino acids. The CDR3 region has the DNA TGCGCCAGCAGCCGTATCACTCAGGGTTCCGAGCAGTACTTC. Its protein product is CASSRITQGSEQYF.

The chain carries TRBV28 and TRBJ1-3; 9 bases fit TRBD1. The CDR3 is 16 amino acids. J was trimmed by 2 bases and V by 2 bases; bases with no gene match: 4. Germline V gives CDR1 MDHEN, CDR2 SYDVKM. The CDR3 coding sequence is TGTGCCAGCAGTTTAATGGGACAGGGAACTGGAAACACCATATATTTT. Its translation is CASSLMGQGTGNTIYF.

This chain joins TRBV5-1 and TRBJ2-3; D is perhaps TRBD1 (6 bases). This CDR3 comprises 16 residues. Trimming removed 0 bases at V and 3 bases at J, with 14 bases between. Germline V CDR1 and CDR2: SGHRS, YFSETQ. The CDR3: CASSLGYRAETDTQYF. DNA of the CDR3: TGCGCCAGCAGCTTGGGATACAGGGCCGAGACAGATACGCAGTATTTT.

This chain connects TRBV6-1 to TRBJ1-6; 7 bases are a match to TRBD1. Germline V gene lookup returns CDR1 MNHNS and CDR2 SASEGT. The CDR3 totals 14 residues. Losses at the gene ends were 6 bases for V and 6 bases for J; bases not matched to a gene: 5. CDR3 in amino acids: CASSWTGGNSPLHF. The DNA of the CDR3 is TGTGCCAGCAGCTGGACAGGTGGTAATTCACCCCTCCACTTT.

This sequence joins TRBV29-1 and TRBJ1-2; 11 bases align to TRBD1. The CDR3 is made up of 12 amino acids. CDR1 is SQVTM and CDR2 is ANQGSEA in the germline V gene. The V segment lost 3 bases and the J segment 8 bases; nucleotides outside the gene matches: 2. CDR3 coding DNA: TGCAGCGTTGAGGGACAGGGGGGAGGCTACACCTTC. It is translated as CSVEGQGGGYTF.

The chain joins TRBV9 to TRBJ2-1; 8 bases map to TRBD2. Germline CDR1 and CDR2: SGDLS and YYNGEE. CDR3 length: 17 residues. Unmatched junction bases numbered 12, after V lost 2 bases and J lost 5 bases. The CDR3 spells CASSVVGTSVGNNEQFF. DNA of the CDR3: TGTGCCAGCAGCGTTGTCGGGACTAGTGTTGGGAACAATGAGCAGTTCTTC. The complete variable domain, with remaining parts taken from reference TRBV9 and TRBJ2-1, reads DSGVTQTPKHLITATGQRVTLRCSPRSGDLSVYWYQQSLDQGLQFLIQYYNGEERAKGNILERFSAQQFPDLHSELNLSSLELGDSALYFCASSVVGTSVGNNEQFFGPGTRLTVL.

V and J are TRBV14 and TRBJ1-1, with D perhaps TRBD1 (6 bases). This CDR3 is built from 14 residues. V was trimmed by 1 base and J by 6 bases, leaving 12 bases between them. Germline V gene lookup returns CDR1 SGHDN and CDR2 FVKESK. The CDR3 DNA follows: TGTGCCAGCAGCCAAGGTTTGGGGGCGCCTGAAGCTTTCTTT. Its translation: CASSQGLGAPEAFF.